The 28 T cell receptor beta chains listed next were all sequenced from one sample in a study of blood T cell repertoires in COVID-19. Assay: immunoSEQ multiplex PCR; the TCRdb copy retains only in-frame clones and omits some. Here the sample spans some 220,000 clones, about 88% being singletons. The material sequenced was PBMCs or T cells enriched from blood (not recorded which). These receptor sequences come from a woman aged 25 to 39 who had recovered from COVID-19.

The chain couples TRBV18 to TRBJ1-4; possibly TRBD1 for D (5 bases). Looked up from germline, CDR1 is KGHSH and CDR2 is LQKENI. The V and J ends lost 3 bases and 8 bases respectively, with 13 bases between them. The CDR3 is made up of 14 amino acids. The CDR3 DNA reads as TGTGCCAGCTCACCGCGTGGGGCCGTAGAAAAACTGTTTTTT. This translates into CASSPRGAVEKLFF.

J is TRBJ1-4 and V is TRBV7-9; a possible D gene is TRBD1 (6 bases). Germline-derived CDR1 and CDR2 are SEHNR and FQNEAQ (reference sequence). Trimming shortened V by 4 bases and J by 8 bases, and 17 bases separated the two germline ends. The CDR3 covers 15 residues. The CDR3 reads CASSYYRVSEEKLFF. The CDR3 nucleotides read TGTGCCAGCAGCTACTACAGGGTTTCTGAAGAAAAACTGTTTTTT.

The CDR3, as DNA: TGTGCCAGCAGCTTAGGTCGGTCCGGGAACACTGAAGCTTTCTTT. This gives the protein CASSLGRSGNTEAFF. The chain couples TRBV7-9 to TRBJ1-1; D remains unclear. The CDR3 spans 15 residues. V was shortened by 1 base and J by 1 base, with 10 bases between the two germline ends. From germline, CDR1 is SEHNR and CDR2 FQNEAQ (reference sequence).

The chain carries TRBV7-6 and TRBJ2-1, with D tentatively TRBD1 (6 bases). Germline V gene lookup returns CDR1 SGHVS and CDR2 FNYEAQ. The CDR3 is 18 residues long. V was clipped by 5 bases and J by 5 bases, with 25 bases between them. As DNA, the CDR3 is TGTGCCAGCAGCCATCAAGTACTGGGGGCGACTTCCCACAATGAGCAGTTCTTC. Residues: CASSHQVLGATSHNEQFF.

This rearrangement joins TRBV27 to TRBJ2-5; D is unclear. This CDR3 is 15 amino acids long. Trimming shortened V by 0 bases and J by 1 base, and 9 bases separated the two germline ends. The germline V gene encodes CDR1 MNHEY and CDR2 SMNVEV (reference sequence). CDR3 residues: CASSLSLGLQETQYF. The CDR3 DNA sequence: TGTGCCAGCAGTTTATCGTTGGGCCTCCAAGAGACCCAGTACTTC.

V is TRBV7-2 and J is TRBJ2-3; tentatively, D is TRBD1 (6 bases). The V end lost 2 bases, the J end lost 8 bases, and 8 bases lay between the germline ends. Per germline, CDR1 SGHTA and CDR2 FQGNSA. There are 12 residues in the CDR3. The CDR3 loop is CASSLIQGTQYF. CDR3 DNA sequence: TGTGCCAGCAGCTTAATACAGGGTACGCAGTATTTT. Combining the CDR3 with reference TRBV7-2 and TRBJ2-3 gives the whole variable domain GAGVSQSPSNKVTEKGKDVELRCDPISGHTALYWYRQSLGQGLEFLIYFQGNSAPDKSGLPSDRFSAERTGGSVSTLTIQRTQQEDSAVYLCASSLIQGTQYFGPGTRLTVL.

This chain connects TRBV7-9 to TRBJ2-3, with 8 bases lining up with TRBD1. Germline V gives CDR1 SEHNR, CDR2 FQNEAQ (reference sequence). The CDR3 covers 16 residues. V gave up 5 bases and J gave up 2 bases; unmatched junction bases: 9. CDR3 sequence reads: CASSPRTGRYTDTQYF. The CDR3 coding sequence is TGTGCCAGCAGCCCACGGACAGGGAGATACACAGATACGCAGTATTTT.

The chain recombines TRBV3-1 (or the pseudogene TRBV3-2) with TRBJ1-2; D gene ambiguous. Germline V gene data show CDR1 as LGHDT and CDR2 as YNNKEL (reference sequence). Between the trimmed V and J ends, which lost 0 bases and 4 bases, there was a span of 6 bases. The CDR3 has 13 amino acids. In nucleotides, the CDR3 is TGTGCCAGCAGCCAAGACAGTTTCTATGGCTACACCTTC. Protein sequence: CASSQDSFYGYTF.

This chain joins TRBV3-1 (or the pseudogene TRBV3-2) and TRBJ2-7; TRBD1 matches at 7 bases. The CDR3 length is 14 residues. Germline CDR1 LGHDT, CDR2 YNNKEL (reference sequence). Trimming took 4 bases from V and 8 from J; bases not matched to a gene: 11. CDR3 DNA: TGTGCCAGCAGCCCGACAGGGACACTTAGGAAGCAGTACTTC. Its translation: CASSPTGTLRKQYF.

The V call is TRBV19, the J call TRBJ1-2; possible D gene TRBD1, 5 bases. V gave up 6 bases and J gave up 4 bases, with 21 bases separating them. Germline CDR1 is LNHDA and CDR2 is SQIVND (reference sequence). This CDR3 spans 16 amino acids. Written as DNA, the CDR3 is TGTGCCAGTAGCCGGGGGGAGGGCCCAACCGTCTATGGCTACACCTTC. Its translation is CASSRGEGPTVYGYTF.

The chain carries TRBV10-3 and TRBJ2-1, with D possibly TRBD2 on 5 matching bases. Looked up from germline, CDR1 is ENHRY and CDR2 is SYGVKD. The V end was cut by 6 bases, the J end by 6 bases, with 12 bases between. The CDR3 has 13 residues. The CDR3 reads CAISGPGVNEQFF. The CDR3 coding sequence is TGTGCCATCAGCGGACCCGGGGTCAATGAGCAGTTCTTC.

This chain connects TRBV7-6 to TRBJ2-3; TRBD2 matches 8 bases. V gave up 1 base and J gave up 2 bases; unmatched junction bases: 8. CDR3 length: 17 amino acids. Germline values: CDR1 SGHVS, CDR2 FNYEAQ. CDR3 DNA sequence: TGTGCCAGCAGCTTAGGGACGTTAGCGGGGCTCACAGATACGCAGTATTTT. Amino acids: CASSLGTLAGLTDTQYF.

The chain links TRBV19 to TRBJ1-5; no reliable D call. Germline V gene lookup returns CDR1 LNHDA and CDR2 SQIVND (reference sequence). Trimming stripped 3 bases from V and 7 bases from J, with 13 bases between. The CDR3 is 14 residues long. CDR3 loop: CASSIPPIGQPQHF. For the CDR3, the DNA is TGTGCCAGTAGTATCCCTCCCATCGGGCAGCCCCAGCATTTT.

The chain uses TRBV4-3 and TRBJ1-2, with a weak D call TRBD1 (6 bases). The CDR3 is 14 amino acids. Germline-derived CDR1 and CDR2 are LGHNA and YSLEER. V was clipped by 3 bases and J by 10 bases, with 18 bases between them. CDR3 loop: CASSHAPGVFAYTF. The CDR3 nucleotides read TGCGCCAGCAGCCATGCCCCAGGGGTCTTCGCCTACACCTTC.

The chain carries TRBV7-8 and TRBJ2-5, with 12 bases identical to TRBD2. V was pared by 0 bases and J by 4 bases, with 3 bases of the junction left unmatched. Germline CDR1 SGHVS, CDR2 FQNEAQ. This CDR3 comprises 16 residues. CDR3 sequence: CASSLALAGGPETQYF. CDR3 DNA: TGTGCCAGCAGCTTAGCCCTAGCGGGGGGGCCAGAGACCCAGTACTTC.

This chain connects TRBV9 to TRBJ2-3; 9 positions match TRBD2. The germline V gene encodes CDR1 SGDLS and CDR2 YYNGEE. J was trimmed by 7 bases and V by 0 bases; bases with no gene match: 6. CDR3 size: 15 residues. This chain's CDR3 is CASSVASGAGYTQYF. CDR3 DNA: TGTGCCAGCAGCGTAGCTAGCGGGGCCGGGTATACGCAGTATTTT.

This clone was detected only once. V and J are TRBV11-2 and TRBJ1-5; 7 positions agree with TRBD1. Trimming cost V 6 bases and J 0 bases; bases outside gene matches: 5. The CDR3 has 15 amino acids. Germline V gene lookup returns CDR1 SGHAT and CDR2 FQNNGV. CDR3 sequence reads: CASRRTGDSNQPQHF. CDR3 nucleotides: TGTGCCAGCAGACGCACAGGGGATAGCAATCAGCCCCAGCATTTT.

This clone was observed a handful of times. V gene TRBV27 combines with J gene TRBJ1-1, with 9 bases aligning to TRBD1. The CDR3 contains 14 residues. Unmatched junction bases numbered 7, after V lost 6 bases and J lost 5 bases. The germline V gene encodes CDR1 MNHEY and CDR2 SMNVEV (reference sequence). This CDR3 reads CASSRKDRGTEAFF. The CDR3, as DNA: TGTGCCAGCAGCAGGAAGGACAGGGGAACTGAAGCTTTCTTT.

The genes are TRBV4-1 and TRBJ2-7; the D gene is possibly TRBD1 (6 bases). V lost 4 bases and J lost 4, with 14 bases in between. The CDR3 sequence is 14 residues long. Germline values: CDR1 MGHRA, CDR2 YSYEKL. The chain's CDR3 is CASSRLGTLYEQYF. The CDR3 nucleotides read TGCGCCAGCAGCCGTCTTGGGACACTGTACGAGCAGTACTTC.

This sequence joins TRBV19 and TRBJ2-7, with D maybe TRBD1 (5 bases). V lost 0 bases, J lost 2 bases, and 11 bases lay in between. This CDR3 region has 15 residues. Germline V gives CDR1 LNHDA, CDR2 SQIVND (reference sequence). The CDR3 protein is CASSIDGLGAYEQYF. CDR3 coding DNA: TGTGCCAGTAGTATAGATGGTTTAGGGGCCTACGAGCAGTACTTC.

The V gene is TRBV14, the J gene TRBJ1-2; D unclear. Trimming removed 1 base at V and 8 bases at J, with 17 bases between. The CDR3 has 15 residues. Germline lookup yields CDR1 SGHDN and CDR2 FVKESK. The CDR3 DNA is TGTGCCAGCAGCCAAGTCGGCAGCGTTAGAGGGGGCTACACCTTC. It codes for CASSQVGSVRGGYTF.

The V and J genes are TRBV15 and TRBJ2-5; TRBD2 is a possible D gene (5 bases). Per the germline V gene, CDR1 is LNHNV and CDR2 is YYDKDF (reference sequence). The CDR3 has 14 amino acids. The V end was cut by 5 bases, the J end by 4 bases, with 14 bases between. CDR3 bases: TGTGCCACCAGCCTTAATCGGGGTCTAGAGACCCAGTACTTC. Residues: CATSLNRGLETQYF.

The V call is TRBV2, the J call TRBJ1-4; 7 nucleotides line up with TRBD1. Trimming at V came to 6 bases and at J to 2 bases, leaving 0 bases not matched to a gene. Germline V CDR1 and CDR2: SNHLY, FYNNEI. The CDR3 contains 13 residues. The CDR3 loop is CASRTGTNEKLFF. The CDR3 DNA reads as TGTGCCAGCAGGACAGGGACTAATGAAAAACTGTTTTTT. The whole variable domain, filled in from reference TRBV2 and TRBJ1-4, reads EPEVTQTPSHQVTQMGQEVILRCVPISNHLYFYWYRQILGQKVEFLVSFYNNEISEKSEIFDDQFSVERPDGSNFTLKIRSTKLEDSAMYFCASRTGTNEKLFFGSGTQLSVL.

The rearrangement joins TRBV19 to TRBJ2-7, with 8 bases fitting TRBD1. Trimming cost V 4 bases and J 3 bases; bases outside gene matches: 11. This CDR3 is 16 amino acids long. CDR1 and CDR2 (germline): LNHDA, SQIVND (reference sequence). CDR3 region: CASSKLAQGAIYEQYF. The CDR3 bases are TGTGCCAGTAGTAAGTTGGCGCAGGGGGCGATCTACGAGCAGTACTTC.

The gene calls are TRBV24-1 and TRBJ1-5; D remains unclear. Trimming shortened V by 6 bases and J by 0 bases, and 5 bases separated the two germline ends. This CDR3 is 13 amino acids long. Germline V CDR1 and CDR2: KGHDR, SFDVKD. The CDR3 spells CATSTLSNQPQHF. As DNA, the CDR3 is TGTGCCACCAGTACTCTTAGCAATCAGCCCCAGCATTTT.

This clone appeared a few times. V gene TRBV27 combines with J gene TRBJ1-5; 7 bases match TRBD1. There are 15 residues in the CDR3. Germline CDR1 MNHEY, CDR2 SMNVEV (reference sequence). V trimming: 5 bases; J trimming: 0 bases; junction bases outside the gene matches: 4. CDR3 in DNA: TGTGCCAGCAGTGCACAGGGGTATAGCAATCAGCCCCAGCATTTT. Amino acid sequence: CASSAQGYSNQPQHF.

The CDR3 DNA sequence: TGTGCCAGCAGCGTCAGCGGGGCTCTCGAAGGGACCCAGTACTTC. Protein product: CASSVSGALEGTQYF. The gene calls are TRBV9 and TRBJ2-5; 7 bases fit TRBD2. Germline values: CDR1 SGDLS, CDR2 YYNGEE. The junction had 11 bases not matched to a gene; V was cut back by 2 bases and J by 7 bases. CDR3 length equals 15 residues. The full variable domain, completed using reference TRBV9 and TRBJ2-5, is DSGVTQTPKHLITATGQRVTLRCSPRSGDLSVYWYQQSLDQGLQFLIQYYNGEERAKGNILERFSAQQFPDLHSELNLSSLELGDSALYFCASSVSGALEGTQYFGPGTRLLVL.

The V gene is TRBV12-3 or TRBV12-4, the J gene TRBJ1-2, with no clear D. The V end lost 6 bases, the J end lost 5 bases, and 13 bases lay between the germline ends. The CDR3 length is 13 residues. The CDR3 protein is CASSPPGSYGYTF. In DNA, the CDR3 is TGTGCCAGCAGCCCCCCGGGGAGTTATGGCTACACCTTC.